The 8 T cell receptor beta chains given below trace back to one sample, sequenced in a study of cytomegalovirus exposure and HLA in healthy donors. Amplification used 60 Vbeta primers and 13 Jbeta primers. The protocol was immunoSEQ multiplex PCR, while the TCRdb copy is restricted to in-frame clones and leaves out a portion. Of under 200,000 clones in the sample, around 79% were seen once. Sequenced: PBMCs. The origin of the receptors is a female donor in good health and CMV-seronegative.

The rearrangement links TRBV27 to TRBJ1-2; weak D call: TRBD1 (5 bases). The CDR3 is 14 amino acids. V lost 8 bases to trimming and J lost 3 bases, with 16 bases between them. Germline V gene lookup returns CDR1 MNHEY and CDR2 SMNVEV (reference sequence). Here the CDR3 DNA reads TGTGCCAGCCGGGTAAGGGGAGGGGACTATGGCTACACCTTC. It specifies CASRVRGGDYGYTF.

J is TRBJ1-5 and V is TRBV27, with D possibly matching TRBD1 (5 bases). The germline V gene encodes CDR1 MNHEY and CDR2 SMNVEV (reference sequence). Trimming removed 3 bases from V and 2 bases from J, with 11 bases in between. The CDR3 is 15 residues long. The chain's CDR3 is CASSLGGFGNQPQHF. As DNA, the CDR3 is TGTGCCAGCAGTTTGGGGGGGTTCGGCAATCAGCCCCAGCATTTT.

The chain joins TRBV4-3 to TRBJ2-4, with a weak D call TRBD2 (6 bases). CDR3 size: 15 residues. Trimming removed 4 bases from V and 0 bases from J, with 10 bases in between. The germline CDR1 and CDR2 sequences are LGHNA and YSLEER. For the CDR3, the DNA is TGCGCCAGCAGCCTAACAGCGGGAGCCAAAAACATTCAGTACTTC. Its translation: CASSLTAGAKNIQYF.

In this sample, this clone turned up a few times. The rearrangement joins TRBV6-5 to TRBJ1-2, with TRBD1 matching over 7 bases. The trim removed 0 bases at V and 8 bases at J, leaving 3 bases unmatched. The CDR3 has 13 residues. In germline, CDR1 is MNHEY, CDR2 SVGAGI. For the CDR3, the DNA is TGTGCCAGCAGTTACTCAAACAGGGGAGGCTACACCTTC. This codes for CASSYSNRGGYTF.

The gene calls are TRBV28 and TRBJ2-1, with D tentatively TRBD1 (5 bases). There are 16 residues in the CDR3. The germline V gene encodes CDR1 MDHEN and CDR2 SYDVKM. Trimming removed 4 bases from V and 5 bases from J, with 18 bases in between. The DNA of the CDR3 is TGTGCCAGCAGTTCCCCGACCCGGGCAGGGAACAATGAGCAGTTCTTC. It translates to CASSSPTRAGNNEQFF.

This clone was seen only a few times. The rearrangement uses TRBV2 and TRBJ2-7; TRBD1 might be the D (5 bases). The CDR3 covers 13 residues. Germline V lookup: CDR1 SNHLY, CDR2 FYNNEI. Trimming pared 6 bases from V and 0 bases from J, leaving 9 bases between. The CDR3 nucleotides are TGTGCCAGCAGCCGACAGAACTCCTACGAGCAGTACTTC. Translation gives CASSRQNSYEQYF.

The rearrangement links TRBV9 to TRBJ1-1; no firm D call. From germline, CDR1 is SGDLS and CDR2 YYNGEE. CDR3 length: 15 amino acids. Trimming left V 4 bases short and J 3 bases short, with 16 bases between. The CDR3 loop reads CASSSAGSMDTEAFF. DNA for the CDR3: TGTGCCAGCAGCTCAGCGGGGAGCATGGACACTGAAGCTTTCTTT. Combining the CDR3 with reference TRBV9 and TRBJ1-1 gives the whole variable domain DSGVTQTPKHLITATGQRVTLRCSPRSGDLSVYWYQQSLDQGLQFLIQYYNGEERAKGNILERFSAQQFPDLHSELNLSSLELGDSALYFCASSSAGSMDTEAFFGQGTRLTVV.

The CDR3 coding sequence is TGTGCCAGCAGCCCCCCGGCAGGGGTTACCGGGGAGCTGTTTTTT. Translated, it gives CASSPPAGVTGELFF. V and J are TRBV7-9 and TRBJ2-2, with D possibly matching TRBD1 (6 bases). The CDR3 consists of 15 residues. Deletions cut 5 bases from V and 5 bases from J, with 15 bases between. Germline V lookup: CDR1 SEHNR, CDR2 FQNEAQ (reference sequence).